This note documents a single T cell receptor beta chain sequence. The antigen remains undetermined. CDR1 SEHNR and CDR2 FQNEAQ come from the germline V gene (reference sequence). The CDR3 spans 14 residues. V was pared by 1 base and J by 3 bases, with 3 bases of the junction left unmatched. This record belongs to a study of OX40 agonist ivuxolimab in advanced cancers. General study findings and limits: Expanded clones tended on average to be more numerous among CD8+ T cells than CD4+.

Autoimmune disease history or systemic immunosuppression was exclusionary. Assay: immunoSEQ multiplex PCR; the TCRdb copy retains only in-frame clones and omits some. Of some 97,000 clones listed, just over 90% are singletons. Material: CD4+ or CD8+ T cells sorted from blood, obtained in a trial of the OX40 agonist ivuxolimab. The receptor was isolated from an adult with an advanced solid tumor such as melanoma, head and neck, liver or kidney cancer. The chain couples TRBV7-9 to TRBJ2-7; 7 bases map to TRBD1. The CDR3 sequence is CASSLGSGGYEQYF. In DNA, the CDR3 is TGTGCCAGCAGCTTAGGATCAGGGGGCTACGAGCAGTACTTC. The whole variable domain, filled in from reference TRBV7-9 and TRBJ2-7, reads DTGVSQNPRHKITKRGQNVTFRCDPISEHNRLYWYRQTLGQGPEFLTYFQNEAQLEKSRLLSDRFSAERPKGSFSTLEIQRTEQGDSAMYLCASSLGSGGYEQYFGPGTRLTVT.